This TCR beta chain was sequenced during a study of T cells after posttransplantation cyclophosphamide. Looked up from germline, CDR1 is SNHLY and CDR2 is FYNNEI. CDR3 size: 15 residues. V was cut by 6 bases and J by 4 bases, with 18 bases left in between. This related bone marrow graft donor gave peripheral blood on the day of marrow donation. The data were produced by immunoSEQ multiplex PCR, yet TCRdb's version contains in-frame clones alone and is incomplete. Recorded here are tens of thousands of clones, none singletons. This clone turned up a few times. The chain has TRBV2 and TRBJ2-5, with a possible D match to TRBD2 (5 bases). The clonotype comes from a young woman in good health and a related stem cell transplant donor. The sequencing sample was made of PBMCs. The CDR3 DNA reads as TGTGCCAGCAGCTACTCCGGGGTGGTAGGAGAGACCCAGTACTTC. Translation gives CASSYSGVVGETQYF.